A few counts support the clone carrying this T cell receptor (beta chain). These data come from a study of T cells in Graves' hyperthyroidism and ophthalmopathy. Authors of the study amplified TCR beta CDR3 regions from RNA transcripts. First-round RT-PCR with HTBI primers amplified the TCR CDR3 region. TCRdb passed the multiplex PCR reads through MiXCR, listing each CDR3 protein once. The table lists approximately 400,000 distinct CDR3 sequences, 15% to 19% of them singletons. The V end lost 4 bases, the J end lost 4 bases, and 11 bases lay between the germline ends. The germline V gene has CDR1 SGHRS and CDR2 YFSETQ. The CDR3 totals 13 residues.

Material for sequencing was blood. The chain carries TRBV5-1 and TRBJ2-5; possible D gene TRBD2, 5 bases. The TCR originated in a woman aged 18 to 35 with Graves' hyperthyroidism that later progressed to Graves' ophthalmopathy. The CDR3 nucleotides are TGCGCCAGCAGCCGATTGGAGGCAGAGACCCAGTACTTC. Translating it yields CASSRLEAETQYF.